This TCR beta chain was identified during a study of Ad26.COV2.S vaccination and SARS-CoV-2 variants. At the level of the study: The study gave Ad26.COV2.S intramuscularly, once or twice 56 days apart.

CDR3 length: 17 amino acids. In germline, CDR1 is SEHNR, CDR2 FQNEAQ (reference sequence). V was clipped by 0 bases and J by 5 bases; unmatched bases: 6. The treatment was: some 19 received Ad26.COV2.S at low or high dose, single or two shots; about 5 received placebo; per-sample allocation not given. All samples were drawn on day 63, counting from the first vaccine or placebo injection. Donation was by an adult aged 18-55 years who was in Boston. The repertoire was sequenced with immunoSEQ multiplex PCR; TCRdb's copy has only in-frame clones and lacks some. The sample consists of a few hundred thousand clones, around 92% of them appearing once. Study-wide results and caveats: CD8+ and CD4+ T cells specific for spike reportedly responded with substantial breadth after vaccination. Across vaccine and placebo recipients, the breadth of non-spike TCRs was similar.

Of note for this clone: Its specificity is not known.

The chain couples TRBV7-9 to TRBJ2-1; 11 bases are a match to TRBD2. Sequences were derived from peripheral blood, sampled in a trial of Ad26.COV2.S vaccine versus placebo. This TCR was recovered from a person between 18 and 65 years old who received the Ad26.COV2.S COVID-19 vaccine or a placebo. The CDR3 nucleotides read TGTGCCAGCAGCTTAGCCCCTAGCGGGGGGCCCCACAATGAGCAGTTCTTC. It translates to CASSLAPSGGPHNEQFF.